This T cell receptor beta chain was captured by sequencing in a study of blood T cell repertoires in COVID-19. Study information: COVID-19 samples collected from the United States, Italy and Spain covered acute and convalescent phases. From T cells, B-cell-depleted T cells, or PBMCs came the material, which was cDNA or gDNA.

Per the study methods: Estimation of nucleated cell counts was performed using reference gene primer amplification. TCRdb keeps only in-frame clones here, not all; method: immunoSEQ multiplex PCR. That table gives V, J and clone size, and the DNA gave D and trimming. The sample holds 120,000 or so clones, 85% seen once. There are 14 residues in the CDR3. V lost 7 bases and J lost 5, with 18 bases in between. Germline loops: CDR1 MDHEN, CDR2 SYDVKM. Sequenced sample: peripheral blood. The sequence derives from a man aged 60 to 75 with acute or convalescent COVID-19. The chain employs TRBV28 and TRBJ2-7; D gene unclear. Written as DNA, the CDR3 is TGTGCCAGCACCCGCGGCTCCTCCCGAAACGAGCAGTACTTC. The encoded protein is CASTRGSSRNEQYF. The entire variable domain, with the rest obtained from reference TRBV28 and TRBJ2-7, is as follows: DVKVTQSSRYLVKRTGEKVFLECVQDMDHENMFWYRQDPGLGLRLIYFSYDVKMKEKGDIPEGYSVSREKKERFSLILESASTNQTSMYLCASTRGSSRNEQYFGPGTRLTVT.